The clone carrying this T cell receptor (beta chain) was seen ten or more times. These data come from a study of CD8+ T cells in alopecia areata. Treatment in this sample: oral pan-JAK inhibitor, 5-10 mg twice daily. As the sequencing template, cDNA was produced by extracting RNA and reverse transcribing it. Assay used: immunoSEQ multiplex PCR; TCRdb lists only in-frame clones, some missing. The table has roughly 120,000 clones, 50% to 75% seen once. Sequenced material: CD8+ T cells sorted from blood, taken at week 4, from a patient treated with tofacitinib. This sequence originates from a human donor with alopecia areata.

The CDR3 sequence: CASSLVDRGDYEQYF. The CDR3 DNA reads as TGTGCCAGCAGCTTAGTAGACAGGGGGGACTACGAGCAGTACTTC. The rearrangement links TRBV7-6 to TRBJ2-7; TRBD1 aligns across 9 bases. Per the germline V gene, CDR1 is SGHVS and CDR2 is FNYEAQ. V lost 1 base to trimming and J lost 3 bases; unmatched junction nucleotides: 4. CDR3 length: 15 amino acids.